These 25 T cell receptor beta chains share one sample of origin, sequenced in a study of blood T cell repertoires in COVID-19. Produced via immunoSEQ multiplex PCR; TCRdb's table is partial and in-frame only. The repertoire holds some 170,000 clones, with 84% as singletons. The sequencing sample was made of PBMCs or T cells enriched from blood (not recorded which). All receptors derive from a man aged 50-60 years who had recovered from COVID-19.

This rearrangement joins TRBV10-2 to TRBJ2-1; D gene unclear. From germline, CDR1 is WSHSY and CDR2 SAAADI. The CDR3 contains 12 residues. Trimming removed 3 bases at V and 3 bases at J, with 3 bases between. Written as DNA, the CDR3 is TGCGCCAGCAGTGACAGCTACAATGAGCAGTTCTTC. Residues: CASSDSYNEQFF.

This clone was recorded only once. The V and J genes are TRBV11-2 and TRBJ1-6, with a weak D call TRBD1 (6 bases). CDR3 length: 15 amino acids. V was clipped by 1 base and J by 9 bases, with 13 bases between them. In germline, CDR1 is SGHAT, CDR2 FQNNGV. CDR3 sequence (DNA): TGTGCCAGCAGCTTAGCACAGGGCGGTCGTTCACCCCTCCACTTT. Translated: CASSLAQGGRSPLHF.

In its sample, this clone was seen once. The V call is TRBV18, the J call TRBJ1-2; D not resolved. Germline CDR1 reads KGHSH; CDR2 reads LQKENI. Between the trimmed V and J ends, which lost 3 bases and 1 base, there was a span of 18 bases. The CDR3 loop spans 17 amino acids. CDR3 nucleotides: TGTGCCAGCTCACCCGAACGGTCGCCCACGCGTAACTATGGCTACACCTTC. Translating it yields CASSPERSPTRNYGYTF.

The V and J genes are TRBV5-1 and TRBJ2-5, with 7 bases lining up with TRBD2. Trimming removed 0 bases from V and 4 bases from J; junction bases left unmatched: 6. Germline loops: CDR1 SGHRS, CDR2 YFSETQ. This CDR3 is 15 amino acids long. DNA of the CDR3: TGCGCCAGCAGCTTGGTATATCGCGGGGGAGAGACCCAGTACTTC. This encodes CASSLVYRGGETQYF.

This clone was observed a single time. In DNA form, the CDR3 reads TGTGCCAGCAGCGGGGACAGCCGGGGGAACACCATATATTTT. This encodes CASSGDSRGNTIYF. This chain connects TRBV14 to TRBJ1-3, with 7 bases that match TRBD1. The trim removed 5 bases at V and 7 bases at J, leaving 8 bases unmatched. This CDR3 comprises 14 residues. The V gene's germline CDR1 is SGHDN and CDR2 FVKESK.

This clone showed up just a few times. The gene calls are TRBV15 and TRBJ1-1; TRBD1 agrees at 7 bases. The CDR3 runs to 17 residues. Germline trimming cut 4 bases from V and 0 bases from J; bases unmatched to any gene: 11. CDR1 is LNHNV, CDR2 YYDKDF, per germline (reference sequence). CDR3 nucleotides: TGTGCCACCAGCACCTCCCCGGGACAGAGACTGAACACTGAAGCTTTCTTT. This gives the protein CATSTSPGQRLNTEAFF.

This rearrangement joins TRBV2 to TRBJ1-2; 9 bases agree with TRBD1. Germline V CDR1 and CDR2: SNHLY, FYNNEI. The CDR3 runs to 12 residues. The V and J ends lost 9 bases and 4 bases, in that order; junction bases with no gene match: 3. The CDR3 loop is CASEGQGYGYTF. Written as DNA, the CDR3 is TGTGCCAGTGAGGGACAGGGCTATGGCTACACCTTC.

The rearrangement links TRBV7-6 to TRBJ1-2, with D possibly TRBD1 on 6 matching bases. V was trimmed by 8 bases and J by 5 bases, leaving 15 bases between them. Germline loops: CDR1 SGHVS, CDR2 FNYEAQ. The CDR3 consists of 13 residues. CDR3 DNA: TGTGCCAGCGGGACGGCAGGGGTGTATGGCTACACCTTC. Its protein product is CASGTAGVYGYTF.

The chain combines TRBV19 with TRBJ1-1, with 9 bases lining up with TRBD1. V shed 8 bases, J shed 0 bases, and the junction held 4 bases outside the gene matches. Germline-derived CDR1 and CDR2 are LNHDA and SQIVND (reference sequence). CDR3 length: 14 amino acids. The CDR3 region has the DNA TGTGCCAGTCAAGGACAGGGGATGAACACTGAAGCTTTCTTT. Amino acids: CASQGQGMNTEAFF.

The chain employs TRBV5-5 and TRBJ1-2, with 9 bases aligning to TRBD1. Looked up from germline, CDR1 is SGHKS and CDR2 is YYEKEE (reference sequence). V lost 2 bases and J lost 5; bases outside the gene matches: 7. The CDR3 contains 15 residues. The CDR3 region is CASSFEVGTGYGYTF. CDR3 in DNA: TGTGCCAGCAGCTTCGAAGTTGGGACAGGGTATGGCTACACCTTC.

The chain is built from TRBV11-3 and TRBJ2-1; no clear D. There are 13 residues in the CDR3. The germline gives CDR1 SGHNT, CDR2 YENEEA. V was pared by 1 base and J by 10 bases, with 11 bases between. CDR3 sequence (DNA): TGTGCCAGCAGCTTAGGAGTTGGCAGGGAGCAGTTCTTC. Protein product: CASSLGVGREQFF.

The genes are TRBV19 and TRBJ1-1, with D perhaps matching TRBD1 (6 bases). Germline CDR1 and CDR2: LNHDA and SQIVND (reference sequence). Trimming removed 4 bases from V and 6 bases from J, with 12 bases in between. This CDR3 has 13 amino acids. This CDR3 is CASSSTGRAEAFF. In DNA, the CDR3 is TGTGCCAGTAGTAGCACAGGGCGCGCTGAAGCTTTCTTT.

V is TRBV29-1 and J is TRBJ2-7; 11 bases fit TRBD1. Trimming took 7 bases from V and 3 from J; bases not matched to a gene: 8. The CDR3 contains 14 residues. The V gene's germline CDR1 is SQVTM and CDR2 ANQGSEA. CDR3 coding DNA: TGCAGCGCCGCCAGGGACAGGGGGATCTACGAGCAGTACTTC. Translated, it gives CSAARDRGIYEQYF.

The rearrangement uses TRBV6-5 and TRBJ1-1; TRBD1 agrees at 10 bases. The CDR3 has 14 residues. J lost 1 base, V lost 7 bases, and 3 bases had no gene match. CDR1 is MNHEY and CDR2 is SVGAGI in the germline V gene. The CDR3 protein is CASTGTGENTEAFF. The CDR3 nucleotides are TGTGCCAGCACCGGGACAGGGGAGAACACTGAAGCTTTCTTT.

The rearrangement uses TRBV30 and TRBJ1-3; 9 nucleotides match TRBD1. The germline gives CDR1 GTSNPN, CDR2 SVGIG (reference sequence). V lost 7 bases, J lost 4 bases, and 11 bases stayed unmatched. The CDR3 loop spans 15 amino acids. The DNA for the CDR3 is TGTGCCTACTACCTCCGGGACAGGGCCGGAAACACCATATATTTT. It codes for CAYYLRDRAGNTIYF.

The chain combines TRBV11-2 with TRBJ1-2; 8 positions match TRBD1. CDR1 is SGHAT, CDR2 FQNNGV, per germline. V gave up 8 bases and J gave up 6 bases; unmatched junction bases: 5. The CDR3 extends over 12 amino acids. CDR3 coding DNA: TGTGCCAGCCAGGGACAGGTCCATGGCTACACCTTC. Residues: CASQGQVHGYTF.

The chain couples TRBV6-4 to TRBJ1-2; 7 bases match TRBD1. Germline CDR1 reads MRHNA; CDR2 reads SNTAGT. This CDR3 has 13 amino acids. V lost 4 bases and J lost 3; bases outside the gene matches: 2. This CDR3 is CASSATGYYGYTF. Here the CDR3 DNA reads TGTGCCAGCAGTGCGACAGGGTACTATGGCTACACCTTC.

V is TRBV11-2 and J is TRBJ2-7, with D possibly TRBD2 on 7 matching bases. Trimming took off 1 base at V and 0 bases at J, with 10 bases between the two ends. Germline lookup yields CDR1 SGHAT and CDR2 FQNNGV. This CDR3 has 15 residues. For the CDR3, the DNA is TGTGCCAGCAGCTTAGCGGGGGGCTTCTCCTACGAGCAGTACTTC. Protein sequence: CASSLAGGFSYEQYF.

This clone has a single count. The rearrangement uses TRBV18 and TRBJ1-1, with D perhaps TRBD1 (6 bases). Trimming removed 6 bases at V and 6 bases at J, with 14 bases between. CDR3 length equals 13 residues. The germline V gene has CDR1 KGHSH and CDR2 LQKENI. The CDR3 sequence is CASSTGLHAEAFF. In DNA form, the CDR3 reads TGTGCCAGCTCCACAGGGCTGCACGCTGAAGCTTTCTTT.

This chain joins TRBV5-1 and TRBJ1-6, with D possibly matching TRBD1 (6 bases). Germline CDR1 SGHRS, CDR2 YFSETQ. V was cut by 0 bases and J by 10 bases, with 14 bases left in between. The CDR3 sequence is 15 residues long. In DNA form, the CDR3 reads TGCGCCAGCAGCTTGGCCGGGGACATGTCATCACCCCTCCACTTT. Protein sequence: CASSLAGDMSSPLHF.

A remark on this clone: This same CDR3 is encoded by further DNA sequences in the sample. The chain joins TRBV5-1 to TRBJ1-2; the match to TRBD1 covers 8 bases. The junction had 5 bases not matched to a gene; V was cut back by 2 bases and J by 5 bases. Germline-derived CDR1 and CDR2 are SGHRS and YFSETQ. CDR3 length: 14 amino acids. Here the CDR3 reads CASSFGQGTYGYTF. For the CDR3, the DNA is TGCGCCAGCAGCTTCGGACAGGGCACTTATGGCTACACCTTC. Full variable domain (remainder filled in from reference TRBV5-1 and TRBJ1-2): KAGVTQTPRYLIKTRGQQVTLSCSPISGHRSVSWYQQTPGQGLQFLFEYFSETQRNKGNFPGRFSGRQFSNSRSEMNVSTLELGDSALYLCASSFGQGTYGYTFGSGTRLTVV.

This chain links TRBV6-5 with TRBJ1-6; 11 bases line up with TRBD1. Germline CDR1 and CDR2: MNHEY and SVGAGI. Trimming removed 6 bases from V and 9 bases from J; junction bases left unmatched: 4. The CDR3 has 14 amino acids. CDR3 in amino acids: CASRPGQGVSPLHF. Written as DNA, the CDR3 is TGTGCCAGCAGGCCGGGACAGGGGGTTTCACCCCTCCACTTT.

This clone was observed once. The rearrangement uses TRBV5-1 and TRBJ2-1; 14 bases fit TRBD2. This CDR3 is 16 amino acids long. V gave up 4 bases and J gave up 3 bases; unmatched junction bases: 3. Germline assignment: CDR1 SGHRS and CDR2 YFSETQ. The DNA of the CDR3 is TGCGCCAGCAGCCGGACTAGCGGGGGGATCTACAATGAGCAGTTCTTC. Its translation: CASSRTSGGIYNEQFF.

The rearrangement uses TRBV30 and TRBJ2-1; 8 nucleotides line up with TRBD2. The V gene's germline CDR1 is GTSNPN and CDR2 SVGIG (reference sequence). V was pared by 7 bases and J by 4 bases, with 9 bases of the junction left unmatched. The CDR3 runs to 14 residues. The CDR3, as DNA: TGTGCCTTTAGCCTCGGCGGGGGGTACAATGAGCAGTTCTTC. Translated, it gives CAFSLGGGYNEQFF.

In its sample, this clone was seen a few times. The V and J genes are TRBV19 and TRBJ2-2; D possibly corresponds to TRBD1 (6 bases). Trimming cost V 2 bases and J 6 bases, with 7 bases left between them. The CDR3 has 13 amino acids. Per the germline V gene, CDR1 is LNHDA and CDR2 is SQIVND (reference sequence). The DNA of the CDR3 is TGTGCCAGTAGTATAACAGGGTCCGGGGAGCTGTTTTTT. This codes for CASSITGSGELFF.